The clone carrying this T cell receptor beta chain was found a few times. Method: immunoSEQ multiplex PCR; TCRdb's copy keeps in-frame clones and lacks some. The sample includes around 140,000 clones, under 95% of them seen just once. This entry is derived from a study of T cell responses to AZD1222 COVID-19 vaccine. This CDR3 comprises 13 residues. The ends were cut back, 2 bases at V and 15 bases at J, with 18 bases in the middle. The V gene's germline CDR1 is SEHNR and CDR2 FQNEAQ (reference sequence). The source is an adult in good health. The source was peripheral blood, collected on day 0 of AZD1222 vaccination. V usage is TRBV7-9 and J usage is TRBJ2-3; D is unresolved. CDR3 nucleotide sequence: TGTGCCAGCAGCTTATCGGAAAGTAATAAGGTCTATTTT. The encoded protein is CASSLSESNKVYF.